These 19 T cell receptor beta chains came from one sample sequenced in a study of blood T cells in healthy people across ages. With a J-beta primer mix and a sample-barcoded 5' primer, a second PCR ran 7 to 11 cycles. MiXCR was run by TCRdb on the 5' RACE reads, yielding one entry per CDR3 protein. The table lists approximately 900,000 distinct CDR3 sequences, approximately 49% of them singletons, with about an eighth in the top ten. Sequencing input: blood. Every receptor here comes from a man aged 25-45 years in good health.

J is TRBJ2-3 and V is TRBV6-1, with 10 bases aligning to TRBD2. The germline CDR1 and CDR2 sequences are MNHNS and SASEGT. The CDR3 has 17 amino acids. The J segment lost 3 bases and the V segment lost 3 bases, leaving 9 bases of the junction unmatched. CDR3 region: CASSEGGLAGATDTQYF. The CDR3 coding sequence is TGTGCCAGCAGTGAGGGGGGTCTAGCGGGGGCAACAGATACGCAGTATTTT.

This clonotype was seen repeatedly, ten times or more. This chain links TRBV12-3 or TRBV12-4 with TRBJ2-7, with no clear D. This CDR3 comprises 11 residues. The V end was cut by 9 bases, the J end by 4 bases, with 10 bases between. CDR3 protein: CASSQIYEQYF. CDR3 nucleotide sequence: TGTGCCAGTTCCCAGATTTACGAGCAGTACTTC.

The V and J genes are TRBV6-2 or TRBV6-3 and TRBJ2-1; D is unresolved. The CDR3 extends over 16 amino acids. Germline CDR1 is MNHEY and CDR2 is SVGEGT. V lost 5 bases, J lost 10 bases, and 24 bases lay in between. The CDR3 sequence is CASSPAGALRYSEQFF. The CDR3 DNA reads TGTGCCAGCAGTCCCGCCGGCGCCCTAAGATATAGCGAGCAGTTCTTC.

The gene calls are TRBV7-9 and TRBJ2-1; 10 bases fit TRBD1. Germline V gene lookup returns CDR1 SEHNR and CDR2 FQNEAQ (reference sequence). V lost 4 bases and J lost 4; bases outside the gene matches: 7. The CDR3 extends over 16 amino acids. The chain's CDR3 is CASSSGDRGLYNEQFF. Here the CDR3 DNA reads TGTGCCAGCAGCTCTGGTGACAGGGGGCTATACAATGAGCAGTTCTTC. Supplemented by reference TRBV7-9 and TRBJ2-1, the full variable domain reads DTGVSQNPRHKITKRGQNVTFRCDPISEHNRLYWYRQTLGQGPEFLTYFQNEAQLEKSRLLSDRFSAERPKGSFSTLEIQRTEQGDSAMYLCASSSGDRGLYNEQFFGPGTRLTVL.

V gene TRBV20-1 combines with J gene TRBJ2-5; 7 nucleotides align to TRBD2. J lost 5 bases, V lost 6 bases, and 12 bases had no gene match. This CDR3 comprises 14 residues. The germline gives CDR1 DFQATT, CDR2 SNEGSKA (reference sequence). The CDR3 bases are TGCAGTGCAACCCCCGGACTAGAAGGCGAGACCCAGTACTTC. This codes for CSATPGLEGETQYF.

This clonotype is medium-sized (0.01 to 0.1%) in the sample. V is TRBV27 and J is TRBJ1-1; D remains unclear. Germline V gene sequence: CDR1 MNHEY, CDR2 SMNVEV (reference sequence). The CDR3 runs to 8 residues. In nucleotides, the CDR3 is TGTTCGAACACTGAAGCTTTCTTT. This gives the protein CSNTEAFF.

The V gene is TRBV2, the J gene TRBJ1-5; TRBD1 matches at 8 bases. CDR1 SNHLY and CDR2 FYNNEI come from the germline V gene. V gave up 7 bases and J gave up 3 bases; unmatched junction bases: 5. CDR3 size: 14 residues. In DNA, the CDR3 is TGTGCCAGCACCCAGGGGGCGGTCAATCAGCCCCAGCATTTT. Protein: CASTQGAVNQPQHF.

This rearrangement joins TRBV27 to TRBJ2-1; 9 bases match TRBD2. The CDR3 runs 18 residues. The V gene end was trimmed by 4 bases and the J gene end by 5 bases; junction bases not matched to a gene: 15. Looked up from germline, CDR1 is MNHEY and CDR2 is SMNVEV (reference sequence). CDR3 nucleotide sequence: TGTGCCAGCAGTTCCCCCCTTAGAGCTAGCGGGGTACACAATGAGCAGTTCTTC. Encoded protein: CASSSPLRASGVHNEQFF.

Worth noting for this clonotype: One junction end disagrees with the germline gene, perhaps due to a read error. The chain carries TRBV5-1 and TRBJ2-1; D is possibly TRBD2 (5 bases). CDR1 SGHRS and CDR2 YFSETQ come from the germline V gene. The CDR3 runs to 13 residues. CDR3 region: CASSLSAYNERFF. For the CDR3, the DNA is TGCGCCAGCAGCCTTAGCGCCTACAATGAGCGGTTCTTC.

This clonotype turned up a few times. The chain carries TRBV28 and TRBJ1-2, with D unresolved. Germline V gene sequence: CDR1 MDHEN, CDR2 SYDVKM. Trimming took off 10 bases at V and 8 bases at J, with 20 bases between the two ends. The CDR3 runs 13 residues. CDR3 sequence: CATETGSLWGYTF. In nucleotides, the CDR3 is TGTGCCACCGAAACGGGCAGCCTCTGGGGCTACACCTTC.

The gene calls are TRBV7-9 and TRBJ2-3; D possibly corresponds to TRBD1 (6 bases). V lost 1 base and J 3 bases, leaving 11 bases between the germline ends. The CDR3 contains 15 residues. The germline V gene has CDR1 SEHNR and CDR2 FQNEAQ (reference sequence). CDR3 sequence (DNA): TGTGCCAGCAGCTTAGGTTGGACAGTTACAGATACGCAGTATTTT. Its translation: CASSLGWTVTDTQYF.

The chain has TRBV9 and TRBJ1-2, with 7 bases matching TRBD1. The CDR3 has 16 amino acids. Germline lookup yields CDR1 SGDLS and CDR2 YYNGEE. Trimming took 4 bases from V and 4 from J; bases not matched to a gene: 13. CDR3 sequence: CASSLGSWGQLYGYTF. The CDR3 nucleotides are TGTGCCAGCAGCCTTGGGAGTTGGGGACAGCTCTATGGCTACACCTTC.

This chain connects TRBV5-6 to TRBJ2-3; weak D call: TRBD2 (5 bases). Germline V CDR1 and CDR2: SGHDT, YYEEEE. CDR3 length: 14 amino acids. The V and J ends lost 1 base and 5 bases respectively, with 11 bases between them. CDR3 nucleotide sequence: TGTGCCAGCAGCTTGTTGGTGGGAGTAGATACGCAGTATTTT. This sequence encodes CASSLLVGVDTQYF.

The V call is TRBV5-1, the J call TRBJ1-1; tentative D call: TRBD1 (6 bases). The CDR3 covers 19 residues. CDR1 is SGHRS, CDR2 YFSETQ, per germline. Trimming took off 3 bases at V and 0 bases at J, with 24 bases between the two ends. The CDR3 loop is CASSSPGQRANRMNTEAFF. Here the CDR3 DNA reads TGCGCCAGCAGCTCACCGGGACAACGAGCTAACCGCATGAACACTGAAGCTTTCTTT.

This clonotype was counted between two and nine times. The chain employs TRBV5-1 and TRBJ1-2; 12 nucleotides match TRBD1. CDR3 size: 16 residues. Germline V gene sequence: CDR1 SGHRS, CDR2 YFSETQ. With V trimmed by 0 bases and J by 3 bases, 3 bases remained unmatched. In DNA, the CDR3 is TGCGCCAGCAGCTTGGTTGGGACAGGGGGCGACTATGGCTACACCTTC. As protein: CASSLVGTGGDYGYTF. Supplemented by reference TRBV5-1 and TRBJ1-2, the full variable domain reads KAGVTQTPRYLIKTRGQQVTLSCSPISGHRSVSWYQQTPGQGLQFLFEYFSETQRNKGNFPGRFSGRQFSNSRSEMNVSTLELGDSALYLCASSLVGTGGDYGYTFGSGTRLTVV.

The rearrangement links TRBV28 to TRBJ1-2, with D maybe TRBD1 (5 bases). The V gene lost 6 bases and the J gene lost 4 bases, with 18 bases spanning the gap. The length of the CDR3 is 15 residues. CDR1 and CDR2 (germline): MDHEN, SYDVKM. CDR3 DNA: TGTGCCAGCAGGTTGGACACTCGGTTCACCTATGGCTACACCTTC. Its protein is CASRLDTRFTYGYTF.

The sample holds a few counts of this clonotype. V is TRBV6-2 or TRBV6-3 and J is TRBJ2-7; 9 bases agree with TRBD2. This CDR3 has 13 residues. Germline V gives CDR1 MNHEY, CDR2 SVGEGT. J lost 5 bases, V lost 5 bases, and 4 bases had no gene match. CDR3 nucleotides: TGTGCCAGCAGTCGCGGGGGGGCGGACGAGCAGTACTTC. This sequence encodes CASSRGGADEQYF.

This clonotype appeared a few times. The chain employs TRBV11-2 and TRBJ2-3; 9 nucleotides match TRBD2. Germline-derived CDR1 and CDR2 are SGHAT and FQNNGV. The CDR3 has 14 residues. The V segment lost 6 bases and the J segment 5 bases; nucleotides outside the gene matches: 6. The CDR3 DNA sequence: TGTGCCAGCAGTTCGGGACTAGCAGTAGATACGCAGTATTTT. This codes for CASSSGLAVDTQYF.

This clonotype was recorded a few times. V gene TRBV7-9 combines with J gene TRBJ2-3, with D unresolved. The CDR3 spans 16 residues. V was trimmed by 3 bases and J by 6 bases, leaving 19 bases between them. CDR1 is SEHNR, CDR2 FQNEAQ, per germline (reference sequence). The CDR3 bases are TGTGCCAGCAGCTTTCCCAACGGCTACGCCGACGATACGCAGTATTTT. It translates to CASSFPNGYADDTQYF.